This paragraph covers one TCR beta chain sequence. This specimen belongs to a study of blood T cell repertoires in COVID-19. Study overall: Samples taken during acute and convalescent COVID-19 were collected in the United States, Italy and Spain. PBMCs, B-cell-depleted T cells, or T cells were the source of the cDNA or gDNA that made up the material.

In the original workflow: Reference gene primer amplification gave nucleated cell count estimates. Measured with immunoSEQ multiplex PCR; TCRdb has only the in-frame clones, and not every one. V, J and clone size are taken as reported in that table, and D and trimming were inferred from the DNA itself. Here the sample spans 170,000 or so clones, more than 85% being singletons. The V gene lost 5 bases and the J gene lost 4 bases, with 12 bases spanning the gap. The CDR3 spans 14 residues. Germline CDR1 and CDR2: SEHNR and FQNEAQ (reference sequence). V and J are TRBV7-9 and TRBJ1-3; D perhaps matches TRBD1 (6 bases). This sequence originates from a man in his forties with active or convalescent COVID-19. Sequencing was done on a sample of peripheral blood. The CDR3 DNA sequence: TGTGCCAGCAGCGTGCTACAGGGAGGAAACACCATATATTTT. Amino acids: CASSVLQGGNTIYF.